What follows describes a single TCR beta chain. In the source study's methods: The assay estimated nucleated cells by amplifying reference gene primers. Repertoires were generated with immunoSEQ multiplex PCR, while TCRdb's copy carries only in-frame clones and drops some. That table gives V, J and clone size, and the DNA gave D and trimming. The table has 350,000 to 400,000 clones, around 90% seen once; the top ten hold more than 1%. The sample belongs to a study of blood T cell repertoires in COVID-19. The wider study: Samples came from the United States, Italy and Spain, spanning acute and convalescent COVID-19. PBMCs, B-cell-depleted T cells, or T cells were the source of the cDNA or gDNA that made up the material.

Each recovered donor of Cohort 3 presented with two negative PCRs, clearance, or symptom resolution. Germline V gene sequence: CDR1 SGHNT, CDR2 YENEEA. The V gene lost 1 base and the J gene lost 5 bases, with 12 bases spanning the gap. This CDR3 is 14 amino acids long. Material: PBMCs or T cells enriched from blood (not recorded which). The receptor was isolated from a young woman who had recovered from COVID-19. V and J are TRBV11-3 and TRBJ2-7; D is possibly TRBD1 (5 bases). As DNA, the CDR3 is TGTGCCAGCAGCTTAGGTTCCAGGGTCGACGAGCAGTACTTC. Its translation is CASSLGSRVDEQYF.